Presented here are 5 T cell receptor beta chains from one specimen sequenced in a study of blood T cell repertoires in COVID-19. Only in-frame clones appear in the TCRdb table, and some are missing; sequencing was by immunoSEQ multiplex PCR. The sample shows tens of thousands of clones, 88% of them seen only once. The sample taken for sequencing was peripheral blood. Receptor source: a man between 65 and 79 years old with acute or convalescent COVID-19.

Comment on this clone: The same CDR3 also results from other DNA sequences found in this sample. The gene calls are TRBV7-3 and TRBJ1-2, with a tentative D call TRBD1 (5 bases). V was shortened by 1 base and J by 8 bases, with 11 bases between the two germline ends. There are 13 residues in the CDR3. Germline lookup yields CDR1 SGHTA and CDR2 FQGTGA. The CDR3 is CASSLNGGEGYTF. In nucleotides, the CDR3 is TGTGCCAGCAGCTTAAACGGGGGGGAGGGCTACACCTTC.

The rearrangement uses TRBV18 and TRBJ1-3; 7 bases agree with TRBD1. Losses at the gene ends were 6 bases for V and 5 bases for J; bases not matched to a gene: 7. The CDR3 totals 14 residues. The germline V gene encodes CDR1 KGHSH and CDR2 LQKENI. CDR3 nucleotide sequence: TGTGCCAGCTCGCCCGACAGGGCGCGAAACACCATATATTTT. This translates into CASSPDRARNTIYF.

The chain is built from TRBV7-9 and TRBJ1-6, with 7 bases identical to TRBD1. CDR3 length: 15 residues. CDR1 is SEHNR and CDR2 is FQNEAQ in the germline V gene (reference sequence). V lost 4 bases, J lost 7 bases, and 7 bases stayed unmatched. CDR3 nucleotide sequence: TGTGCCAGCAGCTCACAGACAGGGCCCAATTCACCCCTCCACTTT. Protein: CASSSQTGPNSPLHF. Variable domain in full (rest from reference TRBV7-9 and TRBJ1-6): DTGVSQNPRHKITKRGQNVTFRCDPISEHNRLYWYRQTLGQGPEFLTYFQNEAQLEKSRLLSDRFSAERPKGSFSTLEIQRTEQGDSAMYLCASSSQTGPNSPLHFGNGTRLTVT.

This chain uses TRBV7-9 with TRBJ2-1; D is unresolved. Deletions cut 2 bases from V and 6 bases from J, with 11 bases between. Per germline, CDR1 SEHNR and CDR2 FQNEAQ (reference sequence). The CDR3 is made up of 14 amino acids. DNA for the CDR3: TGTGCCAGCAGCTTAATCAGTTCTTCCAATGAGCAGTTCTTC. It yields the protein CASSLISSSNEQFF.

The CDR3 DNA reads TGTGCCAGCAGCTTGGGGGCAGTACTCAATGAGCAGTTCTTC. Translation gives CASSLGAVLNEQFF. The chain combines TRBV7-2 with TRBJ2-1; possibly TRBD1 for D (6 bases). Germline V gene sequence: CDR1 SGHTA, CDR2 FQGNSA. The CDR3 is made up of 14 amino acids. The V and J ends lost 3 bases and 6 bases respectively, with 12 bases between them.